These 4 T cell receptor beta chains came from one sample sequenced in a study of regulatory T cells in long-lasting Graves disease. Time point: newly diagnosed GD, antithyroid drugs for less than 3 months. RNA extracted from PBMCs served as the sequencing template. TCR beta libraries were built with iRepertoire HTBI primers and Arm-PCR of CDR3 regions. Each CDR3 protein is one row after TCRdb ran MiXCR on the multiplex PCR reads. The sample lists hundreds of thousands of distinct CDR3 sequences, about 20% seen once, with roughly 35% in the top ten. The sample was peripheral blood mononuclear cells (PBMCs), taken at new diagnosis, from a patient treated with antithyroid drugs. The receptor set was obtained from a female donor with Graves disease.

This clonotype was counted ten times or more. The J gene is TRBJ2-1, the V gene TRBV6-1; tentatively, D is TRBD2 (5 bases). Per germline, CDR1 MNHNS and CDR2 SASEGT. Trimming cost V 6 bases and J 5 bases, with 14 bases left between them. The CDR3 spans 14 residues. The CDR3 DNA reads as TGTGCCAGCAGCCTCCGGGCGGGCGACAATGAGCAGTTCTTC. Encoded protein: CASSLRAGDNEQFF.

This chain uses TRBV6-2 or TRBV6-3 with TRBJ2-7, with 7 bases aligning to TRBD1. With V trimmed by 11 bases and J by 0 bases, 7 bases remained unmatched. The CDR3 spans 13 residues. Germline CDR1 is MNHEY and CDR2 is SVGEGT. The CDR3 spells CAAGGQNSYEQYF. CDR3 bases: TGTGCCGCAGGGGGTCAGAACTCCTACGAGCAGTACTTC.

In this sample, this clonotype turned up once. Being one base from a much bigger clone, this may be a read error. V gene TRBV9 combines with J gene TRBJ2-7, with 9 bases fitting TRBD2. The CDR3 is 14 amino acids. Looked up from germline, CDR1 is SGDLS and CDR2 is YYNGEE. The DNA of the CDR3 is TGTGCCGGCAGCGGCGGACTAGCGAGTCACGAGCAGTACTTC. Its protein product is CAGSGGLASHEQYF. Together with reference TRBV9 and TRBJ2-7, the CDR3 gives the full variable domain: DSGVTQTPKHLITATGQRVTLRCSPRSGDLSVYWYQQSLDQGLQFLIQYYNGEERAKGNILERFSAQQFPDLHSELNLSSLELGDSALYFCAGSGGLASHEQYFGPGTRLTVT.

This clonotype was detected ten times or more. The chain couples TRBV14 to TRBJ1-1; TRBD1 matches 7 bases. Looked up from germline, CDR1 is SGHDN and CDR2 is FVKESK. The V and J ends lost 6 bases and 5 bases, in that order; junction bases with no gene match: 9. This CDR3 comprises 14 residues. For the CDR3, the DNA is TGTGCCAGCAGTCTTACAGGGGCAGGGACTGAAGCTTTCTTT. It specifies CASSLTGAGTEAFF.